Listed here are 17 T cell receptor beta chains from one sample, sequenced in a study of radiotherapy plus CTLA-4 blockade in lung cancer. TCRdb's table, derived via immunoSEQ multiplex PCR, lists solely in-frame clones and lacks some. This table holds about 98,000 clones, around 83% found once. Sequencing was performed on peripheral blood, taken from a patient treated with radiotherapy plus ipilimumab. The receptors were sampled from a human donor with non-small cell lung cancer who had a partial response to radiotherapy plus ipilimumab.

The chain uses TRBV5-6 and TRBJ2-7, with TRBD1 identical over 10 bases. The CDR3 consists of 13 residues. J was trimmed by 13 bases and V by 5 bases; bases with no gene match: 12. Germline-derived CDR1 and CDR2 are SGHDT and YYEEEE. The CDR3 here is CASRTRDRGYEYF. The CDR3 region has the DNA TGTGCCAGCAGGACCCGGGACAGGGGTTATGAATACTTC.

The chain uses TRBV2 and TRBJ1-2, with 9 bases lining up with TRBD1. V dropped 6 bases and J dropped 3; count of bases not matched to a gene: 11. Germline V CDR1 and CDR2: SNHLY, FYNNEI. The CDR3 extends over 16 amino acids. CDR3 residues: CASRGDRARLDYGYTF. As DNA, the CDR3 is TGTGCCAGCAGGGGGGACAGGGCTCGACTGGACTATGGCTACACCTTC.

The V and J genes are TRBV5-1 and TRBJ2-1, with D tentatively TRBD2 (6 bases). V lost 4 bases, J lost 1 base, and 21 bases lay in between. The germline CDR1 and CDR2 sequences are SGHRS and YFSETQ. This CDR3 comprises 18 residues. CDR3 protein: CASSRGSGGKGSYNEQFF. CDR3 sequence (DNA): TGCGCCAGCAGCCGTGGCTCCGGCGGGAAAGGGTCCTACAATGAGCAGTTCTTC. Drawing the rest from reference TRBV5-1 and TRBJ2-1, the complete variable domain is KAGVTQTPRYLIKTRGQQVTLSCSPISGHRSVSWYQQTPGQGLQFLFEYFSETQRNKGNFPGRFSGRQFSNSRSEMNVSTLELGDSALYLCASSRGSGGKGSYNEQFFGPGTRLTVL.

This clone was observed once. The V call is TRBV27, the J call TRBJ1-6, with 8 bases aligning to TRBD1. Germline lookup yields CDR1 MNHEY and CDR2 SMNVEV (reference sequence). The CDR3 contains 14 residues. The junction had 7 bases not matched to a gene; V was cut back by 5 bases and J by 10 bases. CDR3 sequence reads: CASSLDRVDSPLHF. The CDR3 coding sequence is TGTGCCAGCAGTCTGGACAGGGTAGACTCACCCCTCCACTTT.

This chain links TRBV10-3 with TRBJ1-2, with D unresolved. The CDR3 length is 14 residues. Germline V CDR1 and CDR2: ENHRY, SYGVKD. V lost 3 bases and J 2 bases, leaving 10 bases between the germline ends. The CDR3 here is CAISESQVNYGYTF. The CDR3 DNA follows: TGTGCCATCAGTGAAAGCCAGGTAAACTATGGCTACACCTTC.

This clone occurred a few times. The chain has TRBV28 and TRBJ2-7; TRBD2 aligns across 8 bases. V lost 9 bases and J lost 0; bases outside the gene matches: 7. The CDR3 length is 14 residues. Germline assignment: CDR1 MDHEN and CDR2 SYDVKM. The CDR3 loop is CASFPSGSSYEQYF. In DNA, the CDR3 is TGTGCCAGTTTCCCGAGCGGGAGCTCCTACGAGCAGTACTTC.

This sequence joins TRBV28 and TRBJ2-7; 8 bases agree with TRBD2. This CDR3 is 15 amino acids long. Losses at the gene ends were 6 bases for V and 0 bases for J; bases not matched to a gene: 7. CDR1 and CDR2 (germline): MDHEN, SYDVKM. This CDR3 is CASRRLAGNSYEQYF. The DNA of the CDR3 is TGTGCCAGCAGGCGGCTAGCGGGCAACTCCTACGAGCAGTACTTC.

CDR3 sequence: CASSVTGLETGELFF. The CDR3 bases are TGTGCCAGTAGTGTGACAGGGTTAGAGACCGGGGAGCTGTTTTTT. The chain carries TRBV19 and TRBJ2-2; 7 nucleotides align to TRBD1. This CDR3 contains 15 residues. V was pared by 5 bases and J by 5 bases, with 8 bases of the junction left unmatched. Germline V CDR1 and CDR2: LNHDA, SQIVND (reference sequence).

This clone is a singleton in its sample. V and J are TRBV27 and TRBJ2-7; D possibly corresponds to TRBD1 (8 bases). The CDR3 spans 16 residues. CDR1 and CDR2 from the germline V gene are MNHEY and SMNVEV (reference sequence). The ends were cut back, 2 bases at V and 4 bases at J, with 18 bases in the middle. CDR3 nucleotide sequence: TGTGCCAGCAGTTTAGGGGAGGGGGACAGGCGATACGAGCAGTACTTC. It translates to CASSLGEGDRRYEQYF.

This chain links TRBV7-6 with TRBJ1-4; TRBD1 is a possible D gene (5 bases). V gave up 3 bases and J gave up 7 bases, with 12 bases separating them. There are 14 residues in the CDR3. Germline CDR1 is SGHVS and CDR2 is FNYEAQ. This CDR3 is CASSFGGVGEKLFF. The DNA for the CDR3 is TGTGCCAGCAGCTTCGGGGGTGTCGGTGAAAAACTGTTTTTT.

The chain uses TRBV5-1 and TRBJ2-7; unclear D gene. The CDR3 runs to 16 residues. V lost 2 bases and J lost 2, with 17 bases in between. Germline V lookup: CDR1 SGHRS, CDR2 YFSETQ. The CDR3 loop reads CASSLVAASETYEQYF. The CDR3, as DNA: TGCGCCAGCAGCTTAGTCGCGGCTTCTGAAACCTACGAGCAGTACTTC.

The CDR3 DNA reads TGTGCCAGCAGCTTCAACGAGCCTTATGGCTACACCTTC. This gives the protein CASSFNEPYGYTF. The genes are TRBV5-5 and TRBJ1-2; unclear D gene. Germline V gives CDR1 SGHKS, CDR2 YYEKEE (reference sequence). V was pared by 2 bases and J by 5 bases, with 10 bases between. The CDR3 totals 13 residues.

The chain joins TRBV7-3 to TRBJ2-1; 13 positions match TRBD2. Germline CDR1 reads SGHTA; CDR2 reads FQGTGA. The CDR3 has 16 residues. Germline trimming cut 2 bases from V and 6 bases from J; bases unmatched to any gene: 4. The CDR3 bases are TGTGCCAGCAGCTTATTGGGGACTAGCGGGACCAATGAGCAGTTCTTC. This sequence encodes CASSLLGTSGTNEQFF.

The V call is TRBV5-1, the J call TRBJ2-2, with a weak D call TRBD2 (6 bases). Trimming removed 0 bases from V and 5 bases from J, with 11 bases in between. Germline CDR1 reads SGHRS; CDR2 reads YFSETQ. There are 15 residues in the CDR3. The CDR3 region has the DNA TGCGCCAGCAGCTTGGACGGGAGTGGGACCGGGGAGCTGTTTTTT. This gives the protein CASSLDGSGTGELFF.

V is TRBV14 and J is TRBJ1-1; TRBD1 matches 9 bases. This CDR3 region has 14 residues. V shed 4 bases and J 4 bases; nucleotides not matched to a gene: 4. The V gene's germline CDR1 is SGHDN and CDR2 FVKESK. In nucleotides, the CDR3 is TGTGCCAGCAGCCTCCAGACAGGGGGCACTGAAGCTTTCTTT. It is translated as CASSLQTGGTEAFF.

This chain joins TRBV7-6 and TRBJ2-1; 8 nucleotides line up with TRBD2. J gave up 6 bases and V 0 bases, and 16 bases lay outside the gene matches. The CDR3 extends over 19 amino acids. The germline gives CDR1 SGHVS, CDR2 FNYEAQ. CDR3 amino acids: CASSLAALLAGGSRNEQFF. CDR3 coding DNA: TGTGCCAGCAGCTTAGCGGCTCTTCTCGCGGGAGGCTCTCGCAATGAGCAGTTCTTC.

The rearrangement joins TRBV6-5 to TRBJ1-2; D gene ambiguous. Germline CDR1 and CDR2: MNHEY and SVGAGI. V lost 4 bases and J 4 bases, leaving 13 bases between the germline ends. The length of the CDR3 is 14 residues. The CDR3 DNA sequence: TGTGCCAGCAGTTCCTCCCCTTGGGCCTATGGCTACACCTTC. Its protein is CASSSSPWAYGYTF.